This T cell receptor beta chain was sequenced in a study of resident and recirculating memory T cells in vitiligo. Study-level results: No unique dominant TCR clone was found in vitiligo lesions. Sequences differed between biopsy sites and patients, suggesting private specificity.

The germline CDR1 and CDR2 sequences are SEHNR and FQNEAQ (reference sequence). The CDR3 has 14 amino acids. Points on this clone: Its target is not known. One end of the junction varies from germline; a read error may be responsible.

Sequencing used immunoSEQ multiplex PCR; TCRdb keeps in-frame clones, though not all of them. The repertoire holds about 42,000 clones, with around 90% as singletons. The rearrangement links TRBV7-9 to TRBJ1-6; no clear D gene. This sequence was found in a male donor with vitiligo. Sequencing used blood. The CDR3 nucleotides are TGTGCCAGCAGCCTAGCCCTGATAGCTGAATCCCTCCACTTT. It codes for CASSLALIAESLHF.